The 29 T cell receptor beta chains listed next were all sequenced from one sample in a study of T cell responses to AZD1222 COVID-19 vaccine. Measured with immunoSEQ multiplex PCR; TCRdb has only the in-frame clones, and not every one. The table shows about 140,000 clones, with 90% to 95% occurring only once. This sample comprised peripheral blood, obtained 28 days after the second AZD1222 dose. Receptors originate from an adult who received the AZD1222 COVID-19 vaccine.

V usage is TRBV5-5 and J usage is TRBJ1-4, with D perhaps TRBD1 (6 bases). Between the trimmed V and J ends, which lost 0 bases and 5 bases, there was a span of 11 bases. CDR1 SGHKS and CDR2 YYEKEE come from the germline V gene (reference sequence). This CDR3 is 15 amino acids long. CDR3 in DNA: TGTGCCAGCAGCTTGGCAGGGGATCGAAATGAAAAACTGTTTTTT. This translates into CASSLAGDRNEKLFF.

The CDR3: CASSLSGTLKGYF. The CDR3 bases are TGTGCCAGCAGCTTGTCCGGGACTCTCAAAGGGTACTTC. The chain is built from TRBV11-2 and TRBJ2-4; D perhaps matches TRBD2 (6 bases). The CDR3 runs to 13 residues. V dropped 3 bases and J dropped 15 bases, with 18 bases sitting between them. Germline V CDR1 and CDR2: SGHAT, FQNNGV.

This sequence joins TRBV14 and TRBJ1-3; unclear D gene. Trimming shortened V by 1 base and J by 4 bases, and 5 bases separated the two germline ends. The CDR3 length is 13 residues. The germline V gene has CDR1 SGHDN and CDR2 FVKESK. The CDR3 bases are TGTGCCAGCAGCCAAGTGAGGGGAAACACCATATATTTT. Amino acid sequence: CASSQVRGNTIYF.

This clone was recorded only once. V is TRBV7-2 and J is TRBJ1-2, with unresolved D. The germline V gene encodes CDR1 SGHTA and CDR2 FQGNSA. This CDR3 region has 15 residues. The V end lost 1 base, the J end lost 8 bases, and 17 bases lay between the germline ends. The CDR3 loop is CASSLVADRLGGYTF. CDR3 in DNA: TGTGCCAGCAGCTTAGTCGCCGACCGATTGGGGGGCTACACCTTC.

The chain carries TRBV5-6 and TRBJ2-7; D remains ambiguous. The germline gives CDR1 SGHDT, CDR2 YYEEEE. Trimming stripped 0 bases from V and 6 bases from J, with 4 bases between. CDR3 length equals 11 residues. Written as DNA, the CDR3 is TGTGCCAGCAGCTTGGGAGGCGAGCAGTACTTC. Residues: CASSLGGEQYF.

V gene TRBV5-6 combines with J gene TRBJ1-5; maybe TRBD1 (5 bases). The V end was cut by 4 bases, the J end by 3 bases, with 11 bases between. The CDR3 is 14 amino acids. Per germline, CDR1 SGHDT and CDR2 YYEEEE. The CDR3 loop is CASSLQGFNQPQHF. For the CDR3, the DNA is TGTGCCAGCAGCCTCCAGGGATTCAATCAGCCCCAGCATTTT. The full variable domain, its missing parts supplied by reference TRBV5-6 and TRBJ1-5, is DAGVTQSPTHLIKTRGQQVTLRCSPKSGHDTVSWYQQALGQGPQFIFQYYEEEERQRGNFPDRFSGHQFPNYSSELNVNALLLGDSALYLCASSLQGFNQPQHFGDGTRLSIL.

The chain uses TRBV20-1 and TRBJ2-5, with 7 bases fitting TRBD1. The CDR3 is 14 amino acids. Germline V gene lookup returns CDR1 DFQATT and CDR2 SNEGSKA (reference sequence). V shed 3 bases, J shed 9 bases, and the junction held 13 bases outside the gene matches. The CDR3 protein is CSASFVDRVGAQYF. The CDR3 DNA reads TGCAGTGCTAGTTTCGTAGACAGGGTGGGGGCCCAGTACTTC.

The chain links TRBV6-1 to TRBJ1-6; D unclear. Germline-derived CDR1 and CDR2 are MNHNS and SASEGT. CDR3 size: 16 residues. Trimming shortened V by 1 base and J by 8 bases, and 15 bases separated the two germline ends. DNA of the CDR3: TGTGCCAGCAGTGAAGTTATTGGGTTGTTGGATTCACCCCTCCACTTT. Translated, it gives CASSEVIGLLDSPLHF.

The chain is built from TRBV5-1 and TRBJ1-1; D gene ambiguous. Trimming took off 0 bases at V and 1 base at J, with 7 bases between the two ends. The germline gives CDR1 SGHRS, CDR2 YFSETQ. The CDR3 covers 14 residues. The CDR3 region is CASSLGQTNTEAFF. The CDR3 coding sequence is TGCGCCAGCAGCTTGGGACAAACGAACACTGAAGCTTTCTTT.

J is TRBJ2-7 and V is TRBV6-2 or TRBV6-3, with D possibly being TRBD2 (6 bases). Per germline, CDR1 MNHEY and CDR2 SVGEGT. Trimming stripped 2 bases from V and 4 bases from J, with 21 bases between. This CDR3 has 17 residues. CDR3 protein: CASSYAMRRGSGYEQYF. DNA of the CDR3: TGTGCCAGCAGTTACGCTATGAGGAGGGGCAGTGGTTACGAGCAGTACTTC.

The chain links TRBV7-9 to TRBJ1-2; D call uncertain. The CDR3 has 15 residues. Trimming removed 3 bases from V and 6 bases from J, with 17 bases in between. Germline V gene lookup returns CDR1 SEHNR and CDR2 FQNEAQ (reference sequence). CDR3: CASSFFADAPDGYTF. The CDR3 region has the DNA TGTGCCAGCAGCTTTTTCGCAGATGCTCCCGATGGCTACACCTTC.

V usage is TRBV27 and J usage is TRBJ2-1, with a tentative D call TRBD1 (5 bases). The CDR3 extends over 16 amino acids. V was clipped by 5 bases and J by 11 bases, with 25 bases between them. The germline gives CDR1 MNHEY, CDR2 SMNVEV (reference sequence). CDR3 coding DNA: TGTGCCAGCAGTCCTAGACAGAGTCGTCGTTCGCAAAAGCAGTTCTTC. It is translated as CASSPRQSRRSQKQFF.

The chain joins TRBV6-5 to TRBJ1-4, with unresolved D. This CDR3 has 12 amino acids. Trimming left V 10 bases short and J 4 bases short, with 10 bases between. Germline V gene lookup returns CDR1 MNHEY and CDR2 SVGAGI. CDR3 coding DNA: TGTGCCACCAGGAAGAGTAATGAAAAACTGTTTTTT. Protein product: CATRKSNEKLFF.

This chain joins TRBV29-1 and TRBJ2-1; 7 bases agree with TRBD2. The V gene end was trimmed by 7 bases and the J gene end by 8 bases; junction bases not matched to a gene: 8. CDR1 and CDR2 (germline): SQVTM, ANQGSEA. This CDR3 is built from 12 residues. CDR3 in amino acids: CSARLAVHEQFF. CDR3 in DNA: TGCAGCGCCCGACTAGCCGTCCATGAGCAGTTCTTC.

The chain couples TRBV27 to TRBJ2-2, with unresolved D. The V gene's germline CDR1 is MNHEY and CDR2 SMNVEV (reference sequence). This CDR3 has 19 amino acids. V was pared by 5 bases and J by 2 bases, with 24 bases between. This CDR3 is CASSPRRGTTLFNTGELFF. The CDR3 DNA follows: TGTGCCAGCAGTCCCCGACGAGGAACGACCCTTTTTAACACCGGGGAGCTGTTTTTT.

The DNA of the CDR3 is TGTGCCAGCAGCGTAGCTGGGGACGGCGGTACAGATACGCAGTATTTT. Residues: CASSVAGDGGTDTQYF. V and J are TRBV9 and TRBJ2-3; D may match TRBD1 or TRBD2 (5 bases each). V was trimmed by 0 bases and J by 3 bases, leaving 14 bases between them. The germline V gene has CDR1 SGDLS and CDR2 YYNGEE. This CDR3 has 16 residues.

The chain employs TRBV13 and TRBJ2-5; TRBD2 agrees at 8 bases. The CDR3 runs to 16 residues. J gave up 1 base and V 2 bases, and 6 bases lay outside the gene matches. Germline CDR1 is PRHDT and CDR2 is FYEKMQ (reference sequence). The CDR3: CASSLTAGGGQETQYF. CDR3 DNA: TGTGCCAGCAGCTTAACAGCCGGGGGGGGCCAAGAGACCCAGTACTTC.

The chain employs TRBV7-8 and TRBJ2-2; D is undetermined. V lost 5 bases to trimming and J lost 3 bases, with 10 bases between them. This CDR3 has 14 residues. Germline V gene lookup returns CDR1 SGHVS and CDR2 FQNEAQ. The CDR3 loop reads CASSARRYTGELFF. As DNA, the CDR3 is TGTGCCAGCAGCGCACGCCGGTACACCGGGGAGCTGTTTTTT.

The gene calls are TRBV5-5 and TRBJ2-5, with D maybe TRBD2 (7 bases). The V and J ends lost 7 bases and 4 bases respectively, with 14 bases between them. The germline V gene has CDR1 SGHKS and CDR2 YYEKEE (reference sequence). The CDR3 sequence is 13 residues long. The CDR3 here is CASHSRGAETQYF. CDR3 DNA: TGTGCCAGCCACTCTCGGGGGGCAGAGACCCAGTACTTC.

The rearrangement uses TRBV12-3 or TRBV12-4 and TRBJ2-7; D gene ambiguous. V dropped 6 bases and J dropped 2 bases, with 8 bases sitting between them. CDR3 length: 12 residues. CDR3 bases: TGTGCCAGCAGCGCCCTCCCCTACGAGCAGTACTTC. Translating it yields CASSALPYEQYF.

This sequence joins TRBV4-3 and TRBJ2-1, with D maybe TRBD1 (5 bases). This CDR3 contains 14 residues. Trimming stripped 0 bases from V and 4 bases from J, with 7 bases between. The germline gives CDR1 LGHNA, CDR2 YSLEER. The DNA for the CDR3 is TGCGCCAGCAGCCAAGAAGGGGTGTACAATGAGCAGTTCTTC. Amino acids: CASSQEGVYNEQFF.

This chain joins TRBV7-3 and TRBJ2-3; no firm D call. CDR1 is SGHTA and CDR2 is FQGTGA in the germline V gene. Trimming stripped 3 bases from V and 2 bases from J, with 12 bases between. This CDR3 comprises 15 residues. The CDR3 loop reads CASSFLGEVTDTQYF. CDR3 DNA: TGTGCCAGCAGCTTTCTTGGTGAGGTCACAGATACGCAGTATTTT. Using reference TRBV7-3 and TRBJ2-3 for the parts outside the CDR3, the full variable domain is GAGVSQTPSNKVTEKGKYVELRCDPISGHTALYWYRQSLGQGPEFLIYFQGTGAADDSGLPNDRFFAVRPEGSVSTLKIQRTERGDSAVYLCASSFLGEVTDTQYFGPGTRLTVL.

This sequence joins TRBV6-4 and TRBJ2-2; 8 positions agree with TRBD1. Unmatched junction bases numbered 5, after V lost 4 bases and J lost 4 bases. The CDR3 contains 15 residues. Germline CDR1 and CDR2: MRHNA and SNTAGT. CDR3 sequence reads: CASSADRAGTGELFF. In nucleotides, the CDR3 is TGTGCCAGCAGTGCGGACAGGGCGGGCACCGGGGAGCTGTTTTTT.

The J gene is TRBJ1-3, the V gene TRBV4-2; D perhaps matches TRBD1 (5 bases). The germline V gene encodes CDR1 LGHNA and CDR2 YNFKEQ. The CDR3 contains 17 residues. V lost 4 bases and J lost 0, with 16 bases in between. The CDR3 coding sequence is TGTGCCAGCAGCCTGAGGATGGGGACTTTCTCTGGAAACACCATATATTTT. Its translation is CASSLRMGTFSGNTIYF.

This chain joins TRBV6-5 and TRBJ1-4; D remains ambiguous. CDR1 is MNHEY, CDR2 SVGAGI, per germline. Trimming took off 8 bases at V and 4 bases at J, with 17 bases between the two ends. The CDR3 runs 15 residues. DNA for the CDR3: TGTGCCAGCGGCGGCAGCCCTTTGGGTAATGAAAAACTGTTTTTT. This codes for CASGGSPLGNEKLFF.

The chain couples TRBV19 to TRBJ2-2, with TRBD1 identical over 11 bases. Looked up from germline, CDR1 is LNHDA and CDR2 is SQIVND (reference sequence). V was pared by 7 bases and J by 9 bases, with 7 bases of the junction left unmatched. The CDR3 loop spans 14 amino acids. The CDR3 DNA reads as TGTGCCAGTACCCCGGGACAGGGGGTCAGGGAGCTGTTTTTT. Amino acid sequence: CASTPGQGVRELFF.

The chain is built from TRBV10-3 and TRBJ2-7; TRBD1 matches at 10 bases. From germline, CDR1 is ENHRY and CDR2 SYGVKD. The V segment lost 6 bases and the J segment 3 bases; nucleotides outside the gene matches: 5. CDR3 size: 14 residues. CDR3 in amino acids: CAIRWGTGVYEQYF. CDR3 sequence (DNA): TGTGCCATCAGGTGGGGGACAGGGGTCTACGAGCAGTACTTC.

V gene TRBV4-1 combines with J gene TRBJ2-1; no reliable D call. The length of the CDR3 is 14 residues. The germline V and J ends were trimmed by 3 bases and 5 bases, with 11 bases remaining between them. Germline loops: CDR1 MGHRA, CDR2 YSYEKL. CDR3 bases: TGCGCCAGCAGCCAGCACACGGGCAACAATGAGCAGTTCTTC. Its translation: CASSQHTGNNEQFF.

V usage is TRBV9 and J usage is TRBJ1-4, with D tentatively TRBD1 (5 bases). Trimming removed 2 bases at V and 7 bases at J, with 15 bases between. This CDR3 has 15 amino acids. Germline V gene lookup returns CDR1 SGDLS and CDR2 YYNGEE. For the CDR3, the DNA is TGTGCCAGCAGCGTGAGGGCGGGCGGGGGTGAAAAACTGTTTTTT. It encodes CASSVRAGGGEKLFF.